This T cell receptor beta chain derives from a study of cytomegalovirus exposure and HLA in healthy donors. The overall study: The roughly 110 validation repertoires were reported in a later analysis to have been generated on the same platform as the approximately 700 first-cohort repertoires.

Germline V lookup: CDR1 MNHNS, CDR2 SASEGT. Trimming left V 1 base short and J 6 bases short, with 12 bases between. CDR3 length equals 14 residues. About this clone: Its target is not known.

Study results and limitations: Across donors, most TCRs were seen rarely, yet some public ones were widespread. In vitro work confirmed that a few CMV-associated chains recognize CMV antigens.

The method was immunoSEQ multiplex PCR; TCRdb's version includes in-frame clones alone and lacks a portion of them. The repertoire holds 220,000 or so clones, approximately 87% seen once, with roughly 5.5% in the top ten. The sequencing input was PBMCs. The receptor was derived from a woman aged 18-29 years in good health and CMV-seronegative. This chain links TRBV6-1 with TRBJ1-1; D call uncertain. The CDR3 DNA reads TGTGCCAGCAGTGAAGATGCCAACCGGGCTGAAGCTTTCTTT. This translates into CASSEDANRAEAFF.